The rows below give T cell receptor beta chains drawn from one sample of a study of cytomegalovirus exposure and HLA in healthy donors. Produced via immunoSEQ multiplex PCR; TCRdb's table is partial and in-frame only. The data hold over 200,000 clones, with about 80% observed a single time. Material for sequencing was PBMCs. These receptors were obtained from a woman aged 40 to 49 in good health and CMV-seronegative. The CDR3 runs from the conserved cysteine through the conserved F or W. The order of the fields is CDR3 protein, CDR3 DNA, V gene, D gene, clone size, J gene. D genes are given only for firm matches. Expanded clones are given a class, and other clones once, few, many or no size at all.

CDR3 protein: CASSYSAGDQPQHF
CDR3 DNA: TGTGCCAGCAGTTACTCCGCAGGCGATCAGCCCCAGCATTTT
V gene: TRBV6-6
D gene: -
clone size: -
J gene: TRBJ1-5

CDR3 protein: CASSRDRGEKLFF
CDR3 DNA: TGCGCCAGCAGTAGGGACAGGGGTGAAAAACTGTTTTTT
V gene: TRBV5-1
D gene: TRBD1
clone size: -
J gene: TRBJ1-4

CDR3 protein: CASSLKSGGDSSTDTQYF
CDR3 DNA: TGTGCCAGCAGCTTGAAAAGCGGGGGGGATTCTAGCACAGATACGCAGTATTTT
V gene: TRBV5-6
D gene: TRBD2
clone size: -
J gene: TRBJ2-3

CDR3 protein: CATSRDFGTLTF
CDR3 DNA: TGTGCCACCAGCAGAGATTTTGGGACTCTAACCTTC
V gene: TRBV15
D gene: -
clone size: -
J gene: TRBJ1-2

CDR3 protein: CSVRRGTGEKLFF
CDR3 DNA: TGCAGCGTTCGAAGGGGGACGGGTGAAAAACTGTTTTTT
V gene: TRBV29-1
D gene: -
clone size: few
J gene: TRBJ1-4

CDR3 protein: CASSQDWGQFNYGYTF
CDR3 DNA: TGCGCCAGCAGCCAAGATTGGGGACAGTTTAACTATGGCTACACCTTC
V gene: TRBV4-3
D gene: TRBD1
clone size: -
J gene: TRBJ1-2

CDR3 protein: CAWITGNDYGYTF
CDR3 DNA: TGTGCCTGGATTACAGGGAACGACTATGGCTACACCTTC
V gene: TRBV30
D gene: -
clone size: -
J gene: TRBJ1-2

CDR3 protein: CASSIIMLTHGQGDGYTF
CDR3 DNA: TGTGCCAGTAGTATAATCATGCTCACACACGGTCAGGGGGATGGCTACACCTTC
V gene: TRBV19
D gene: TRBD1
clone size: -
J gene: TRBJ1-2

CDR3 protein: CASSERTGNEKLFF
CDR3 DNA: TGTGCCAGCAGTGAACGGACAGGGAATGAAAAACTGTTTTTT
V gene: TRBV6-1
D gene: TRBD1
clone size: -
J gene: TRBJ1-4

CDR3 protein: CASTKEYSGNTIYF
CDR3 DNA: TGTGCCAGCACCAAAGAGTACTCTGGAAACACCATATATTTT
V gene: TRBV13
D gene: -
clone size: -
J gene: TRBJ1-3

CDR3 protein: CASGSEGSYNEQFF
CDR3 DNA: TGTGCCAGCGGAAGCGAAGGATCCTACAATGAGCAGTTCTTC
V gene: TRBV9
D gene: -
clone size: -
J gene: TRBJ2-1

CDR3 protein: CASSGQYTEAFF
CDR3 DNA: TGTGCCAGCAGTGGACAGTACACTGAAGCTTTCTTT
V gene: TRBV6-1
D gene: -
clone size: -
J gene: TRBJ1-1

CDR3 protein: CASSVWTGATDTQYF
CDR3 DNA: TGTGCCAGCAGTGTATGGACAGGGGCCACAGATACGCAGTATTTT
V gene: TRBV6-1
D gene: TRBD1
clone size: -
J gene: TRBJ2-3

CDR3 protein: CASREAIRVGTEAFF
CDR3 DNA: TGTGCCAGCAGAGAAGCCATCAGGGTAGGCACTGAAGCTTTCTTT
V gene: TRBV6-1
D gene: -
clone size: -
J gene: TRBJ1-1

CDR3 protein: CASSEYGGGAYEQYF
CDR3 DNA: TGTGCCAGCAGTGAATATGGGGGAGGGGCATACGAGCAGTACTTC
V gene: TRBV6-1
D gene: TRBD2
clone size: -
J gene: TRBJ2-7

CDR3 protein: CARSLFRDRGNQPQHF
CDR3 DNA: TGTGCCAGAAGCTTATTTAGAGACAGGGGCAATCAGCCCCAGCATTTT
V gene: TRBV7-5
D gene: -
clone size: -
J gene: TRBJ1-5

CDR3 protein: CASSYWTGYEQYF
CDR3 DNA: TGTGCCAGCAGTTACTGGACAGGCTACGAGCAGTACTTC
V gene: TRBV6-5
D gene: TRBD1
clone size: -
J gene: TRBJ2-7

CDR3 protein: CASSIVDSSEKLFF
CDR3 DNA: TGTGCCAGTAGTATAGTGGACAGTAGTGAAAAACTGTTTTTT
V gene: TRBV19
D gene: -
clone size: -
J gene: TRBJ1-4

CDR3 protein: CASSLDTQGANPYEQYF
CDR3 DNA: TGTGCCAGCAGCTTAGACACACAGGGGGCAAACCCCTACGAGCAGTACTTC
V gene: TRBV7-8
D gene: TRBD1
clone size: -
J gene: TRBJ2-7

CDR3 protein: CASRLSGETQYF
CDR3 DNA: TGTGCAAGTCGCTTATCGGGGGAGACCCAGTACTTC
V gene: TRBV12-2
D gene: -
clone size: -
J gene: TRBJ2-5

CDR3 protein: CASSVGGFAGGYNEQFF
CDR3 DNA: TGTGCCAGCAGCGTAGGGGGGTTCGCGGGGGGGTACAATGAGCAGTTCTTC
V gene: TRBV9
D gene: TRBD2
clone size: -
J gene: TRBJ2-1

CDR3 protein: CASSLGNRVASEKLFF
CDR3 DNA: TGTGCCAGCAGCTTAGGAAACAGGGTTGCGAGTGAAAAACTGTTTTTT
V gene: TRBV7-8
D gene: -
clone size: -
J gene: TRBJ1-4

CDR3 protein: CASSYSGINEQFF
CDR3 DNA: TGTGCCAGCAGTTACTCGGGCATTAATGAGCAGTTCTTC
V gene: TRBV6-5
D gene: -
clone size: once
J gene: TRBJ2-1

CDR3 protein: CASSPRDTNYGYTF
CDR3 DNA: TGTGCCAGCAGCCCAAGGGACACCAACTATGGCTACACCTTC
V gene: TRBV7-2
D gene: -
clone size: -
J gene: TRBJ1-2

CDR3 protein: CASSVAPTALNTEAFF
CDR3 DNA: TGTGCCAGCAGCGTAGCGCCGACAGCCCTGAACACTGAAGCTTTCTTT
V gene: TRBV9
D gene: -
clone size: -
J gene: TRBJ1-1

CDR3 protein: CSAGTGPSTGANVLTF
CDR3 DNA: TGCAGCGCTGGGACAGGGCCATCCACTGGGGCCAACGTCCTGACTTTC
V gene: TRBV29-1
D gene: TRBD1
clone size: -
J gene: TRBJ2-6

CDR3 protein: CASSLSLGGGAYEQYF
CDR3 DNA: TGTGCCAGCAGCTTATCCTTGGGCGGGGGGGCCTACGAGCAGTACTTC
V gene: TRBV7-2
D gene: TRBD2
clone size: -
J gene: TRBJ2-7

CDR3 protein: CASSPRDRLSSYEQYF
CDR3 DNA: TGTGCCAGCTCACCAAGAGACAGGTTAAGCTCCTACGAGCAGTACTTC
V gene: TRBV18
D gene: -
clone size: -
J gene: TRBJ2-7

CDR3 protein: CASSHRPGQGRNEQFF
CDR3 DNA: TGTGCCAGCAGCCATCGCCCGGGACAGGGTCGGAATGAGCAGTTCTTC
V gene: TRBV14
D gene: TRBD1
clone size: -
J gene: TRBJ2-1